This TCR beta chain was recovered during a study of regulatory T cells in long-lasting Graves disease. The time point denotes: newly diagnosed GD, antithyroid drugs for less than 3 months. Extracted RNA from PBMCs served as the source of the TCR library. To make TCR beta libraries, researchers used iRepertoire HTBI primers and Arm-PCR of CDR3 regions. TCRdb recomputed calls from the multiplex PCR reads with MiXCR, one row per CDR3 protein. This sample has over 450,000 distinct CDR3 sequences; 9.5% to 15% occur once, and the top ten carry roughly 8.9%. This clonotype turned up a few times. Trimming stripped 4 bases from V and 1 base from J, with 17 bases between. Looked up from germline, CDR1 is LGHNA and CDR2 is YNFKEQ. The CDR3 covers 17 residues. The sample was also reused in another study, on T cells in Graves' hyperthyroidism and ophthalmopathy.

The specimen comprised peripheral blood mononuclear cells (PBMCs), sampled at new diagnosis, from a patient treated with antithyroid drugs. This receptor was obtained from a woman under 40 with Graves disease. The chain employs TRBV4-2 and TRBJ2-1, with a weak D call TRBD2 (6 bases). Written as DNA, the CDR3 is TGTGCCAGCAGCCGGCACTCGGGACTGGCTTCCTACAATGAGCAGTTCTTC. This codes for CASSRHSGLASYNEQFF.